Shown below are 9 T cell receptor beta chains from a single sample sequenced in a study of blood T cell repertoires in COVID-19. Clones were read by immunoSEQ multiplex PCR, and TCRdb kept only the in-frame ones, dropping some. This table has 200,000 to 300,000 clones, 85% to 90% appearing once. Sequencing was carried out using peripheral blood. The source of these receptors is a woman aged 40 to 49 who had recovered from COVID-19.

This chain links TRBV6-4 with TRBJ2-2, with 10 bases that match TRBD2. The CDR3 has 14 residues. The germline V gene has CDR1 MRHNA and CDR2 SNTAGT. Unmatched junction bases numbered 1, after V lost 5 bases and J lost 4 bases. The CDR3 DNA reads as TGTGCCAGCAGTAGCGGGGGGGCCACCGGGGAGCTGTTTTTT. Encoded protein: CASSSGGATGELFF.

The gene calls are TRBV2 and TRBJ2-5; D possibly corresponds to TRBD2 (5 bases). The V end lost 6 bases, the J end lost 5 bases, and 16 bases lay between the germline ends. Looked up from germline, CDR1 is SNHLY and CDR2 is FYNNEI. The CDR3 sequence is 14 residues long. CDR3 in amino acids: CASSGPGGGETQYF. DNA for the CDR3: TGTGCCAGCAGCGGCCCCGGAGGCGGCGAGACCCAGTACTTC.

The V and J genes are TRBV30 and TRBJ1-4, with a weak D call TRBD1 (5 bases). V lost 5 bases, J lost 7 bases, and 11 bases lay in between. Germline CDR1 GTSNPN, CDR2 SVGIG (reference sequence). There are 12 residues in the CDR3. CDR3 DNA: TGTGCCTGGGGGGATGGGGCTGAAAAACTGTTTTTT. It translates to CAWGDGAEKLFF.

The gene calls are TRBV7-8 and TRBJ1-1; D gene uncertain. From germline, CDR1 is SGHVS and CDR2 FQNEAQ. Trimming removed 6 bases at V and 0 bases at J, with 8 bases between. The CDR3 is 13 residues long. The CDR3 reads CASRRELNTEAFF. CDR3 in DNA: TGTGCCAGCAGGAGGGAGCTGAACACTGAAGCTTTCTTT.

This clone has only one observation. The rearrangement links TRBV20-1 to TRBJ2-5, with D uncertain. Trimming cost V 3 bases and J 5 bases, with 7 bases left between them. CDR3 length: 11 amino acids. Germline V lookup: CDR1 DFQATT, CDR2 SNEGSKA (reference sequence). The DNA of the CDR3 is TGCAGTGCTAGCAACGGGGAGACCCAGTACTTC. Translating it yields CSASNGETQYF.

The chain has TRBV24-1 and TRBJ1-3, with 8 bases identical to TRBD1. CDR3 length: 18 amino acids. CDR1 and CDR2 (germline): KGHDR, SFDVKD. V was pared by 12 bases and J by 0 bases, with 18 bases of the junction left unmatched. The chain's CDR3 is CAPAGSDRVDNSGNTIYF. Here the CDR3 DNA reads TGTGCCCCGGCAGGGTCGGACAGGGTTGATAACTCTGGAAACACCATATATTTT.

The count of this clone is one. The J gene is TRBJ1-5, the V gene TRBV7-2; tentatively, D is TRBD1 (6 bases). In germline, CDR1 is SGHTA, CDR2 FQGNSA. Trimming cost V 2 bases and J 7 bases, with 15 bases left between them. The CDR3 has 15 residues. CDR3 loop: CASSLFRGGEQPQHF. CDR3 DNA sequence: TGTGCCAGCAGCTTATTCAGGGGAGGGGAACAGCCCCAGCATTTT.

This chain connects TRBV5-6 to TRBJ2-7, with D possibly matching TRBD1 (6 bases). Between the trimmed V and J ends, which lost 4 bases and 2 bases, there was a span of 7 bases. The CDR3 extends over 12 amino acids. The germline V gene encodes CDR1 SGHDT and CDR2 YYEEEE. The CDR3 sequence: CASSPGAYEQYF. CDR3 DNA sequence: TGTGCCAGCAGCCCAGGGGCCTACGAGCAGTACTTC.

This rearrangement joins TRBV12-3 or TRBV12-4 to TRBJ2-7; D may be TRBD2 (5 bases). V was trimmed by 1 base and J by 7 bases, leaving 11 bases between them. CDR3 length equals 13 residues. CDR3 in amino acids: CASSLGPEDEQYF. The CDR3 DNA reads TGTGCCAGCAGTTTAGGACCGGAGGATGAGCAGTACTTC.